This T cell receptor beta chain was sequenced in a study of T cells in Graves' hyperthyroidism and ophthalmopathy. Broader study findings: Blood held most thyroid clonotypes expanded above 0.001 frequency.

Amplified TCR beta CDR3 regions came from RNA transcripts. HTBI primers were employed in a first-round RT-PCR of the TCR CDR3. TCRdb reanalysed the multiplex PCR reads using MiXCR and keeps one entry per CDR3 protein. Seen here are approximately 600,000 distinct CDR3 sequences, around 21% observed once, and the top ten hold approximately 30%. Of note for this clonotype: The antigen remains undetermined.

Patients with ophthalmopathy all had a Clinical Activity Score of at least 3, a NOSPECS grade of at least 4 and duration under 3 months. Exclusion criteria comprised uncontrolled infection, other autoimmune disease, pregnancy or lactation. Material for sequencing was blood. The clonotype comes from a man under 40 with Graves' ophthalmopathy.

CDR3 DNA: TGTGCCAGCAGCATCGTCGCACAAGAGACCCAGTACTTC. Its translation is CASSIVAQETQYF. The V call is TRBV5-4, the J call TRBJ2-5; D gene uncertain. Trimming removed 4 bases at V and 2 bases at J, with 9 bases between. CDR1 and CDR2 from the germline V gene are SGHNT and YYREEE (reference sequence). CDR3 length: 13 amino acids.